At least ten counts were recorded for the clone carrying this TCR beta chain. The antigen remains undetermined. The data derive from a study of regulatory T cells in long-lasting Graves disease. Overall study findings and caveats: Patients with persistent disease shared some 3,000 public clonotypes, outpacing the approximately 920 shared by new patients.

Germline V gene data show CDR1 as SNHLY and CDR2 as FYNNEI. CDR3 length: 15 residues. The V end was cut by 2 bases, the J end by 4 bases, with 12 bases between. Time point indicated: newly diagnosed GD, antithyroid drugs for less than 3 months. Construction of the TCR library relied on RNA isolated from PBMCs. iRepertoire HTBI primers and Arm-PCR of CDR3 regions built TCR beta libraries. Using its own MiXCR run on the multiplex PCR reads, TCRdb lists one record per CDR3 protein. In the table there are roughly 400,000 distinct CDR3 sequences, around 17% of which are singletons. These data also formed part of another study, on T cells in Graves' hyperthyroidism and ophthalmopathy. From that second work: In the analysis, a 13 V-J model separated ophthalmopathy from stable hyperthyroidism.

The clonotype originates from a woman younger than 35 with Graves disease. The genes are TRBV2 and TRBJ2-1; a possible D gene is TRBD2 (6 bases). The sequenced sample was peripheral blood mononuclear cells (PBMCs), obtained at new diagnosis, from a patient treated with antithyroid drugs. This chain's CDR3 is CASSETGGGYNEQFF. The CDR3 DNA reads TGTGCCAGCAGTGAAACAGGTGGAGGGTACAATGAGCAGTTCTTC.